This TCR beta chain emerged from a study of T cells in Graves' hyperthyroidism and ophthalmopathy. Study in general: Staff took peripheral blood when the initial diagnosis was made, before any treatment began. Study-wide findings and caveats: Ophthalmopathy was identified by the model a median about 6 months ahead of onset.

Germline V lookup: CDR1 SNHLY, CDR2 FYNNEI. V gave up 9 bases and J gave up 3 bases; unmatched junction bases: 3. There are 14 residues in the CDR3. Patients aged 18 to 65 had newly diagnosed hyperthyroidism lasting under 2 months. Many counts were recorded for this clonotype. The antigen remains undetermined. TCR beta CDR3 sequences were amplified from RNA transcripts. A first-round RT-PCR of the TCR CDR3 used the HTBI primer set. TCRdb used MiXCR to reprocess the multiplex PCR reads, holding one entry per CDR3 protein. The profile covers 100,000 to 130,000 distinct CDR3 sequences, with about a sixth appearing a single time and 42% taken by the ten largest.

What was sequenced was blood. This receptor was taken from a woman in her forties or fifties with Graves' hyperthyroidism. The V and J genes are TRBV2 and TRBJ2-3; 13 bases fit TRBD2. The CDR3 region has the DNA TGTGCCAGGTCGGGACTAGCGGGAACAGATACGCAGTATTTT. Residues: CARSGLAGTDTQYF.